This entry features one T cell receptor beta chain sequence. Authors' analysis steps: Estimation of nucleated cell counts was performed using reference gene primer amplification. Repertoires were generated with immunoSEQ multiplex PCR, while TCRdb's copy carries only in-frame clones and drops some. That table gives V, J and clone size, and the DNA gave D and trimming. The sample records about 120,000 clones, 65% to 85% being singletons. These data belong to a study of blood T cell repertoires in COVID-19. The sequenced material came from peripheral blood. The receptor was derived from a man aged 70-80 years with acute or convalescent COVID-19.

CDR3 coding DNA: TGCGCCAGCAGCCAAGGAGCGAGGGAGACCCAGTACTTC. Translation: CASSQGARETQYF. The rearrangement uses TRBV4-1 and TRBJ2-5; no firm D call. CDR1 MGHRA and CDR2 YSYEKL come from the germline V gene. Trimming shortened V by 1 base and J by 5 bases, and 8 bases separated the two germline ends. The CDR3 has 13 amino acids.